This T cell receptor beta chain was recorded in a study of control samples from healthy donors and cancer patients. Sequencing used immunoSEQ multiplex PCR; TCRdb keeps in-frame clones, though not all of them. Of more than 95,000 clones in the sample, around 87% were seen once. V shed 2 bases and J shed 3 bases, with 20 bases lying between them. Germline V lookup: CDR1 SGDLS, CDR2 YYNGEE. This CDR3 has 17 amino acids. V is TRBV9 and J is TRBJ2-5; the D call may be TRBD1 or TRBD2 (5 bases each). The source of this sequence is a man between 35 and 55 years old in good health. Sequenced input: blood. The CDR3 spells CASSVPTSGAGEETQYF. The CDR3 nucleotides read TGTGCCAGCAGCGTCCCTACTTCCGGGGCCGGGGAAGAGACCCAGTACTTC.